These 13 T cell receptor beta chains were sequenced from one sample in a study of cytomegalovirus exposure and HLA in healthy donors. The PCR was carried out with 60 Vbeta primers and 13 Jbeta primers. Assay: immunoSEQ multiplex PCR; the TCRdb copy retains only in-frame clones and omits some. The sample gives fewer than 250,000 clones, 70% to 80% of which show up once; 1.8% is in the top ten. Material for sequencing was PBMCs. The receptors come from a woman aged 30 to 39 in good health and CMV-seronegative.

This clone was seen once. The chain has TRBV25-1 and TRBJ1-1, with 8 bases lining up with TRBD1. The CDR3 extends over 13 amino acids. Germline V gene lookup returns CDR1 MGHDK and CDR2 SYGVNS. V was clipped by 3 bases and J by 5 bases; unmatched bases: 2. The CDR3 sequence: CASSDRGQTEAFF. The CDR3 DNA follows: TGTGCCAGCAGTGACAGGGGGCAAACTGAAGCTTTCTTT.

V is TRBV7-9 and J is TRBJ1-1, with a tentative D call TRBD1 (5 bases). V was clipped by 4 bases and J by 3 bases, with 9 bases between them. CDR3 length: 13 residues. Looked up from germline, CDR1 is SEHNR and CDR2 is FQNEAQ (reference sequence). The CDR3 region has the DNA TGTGCCAGCAGCTGGGGGGGACACACTGAAGCTTTCTTT. It encodes CASSWGGHTEAFF.

V is TRBV25-1 and J is TRBJ1-2; TRBD1 is a possible D gene (6 bases). Germline V gene data show CDR1 as MGHDK and CDR2 as SYGVNS. V was pared by 6 bases and J by 7 bases, with 21 bases between. CDR3 length: 15 amino acids. The CDR3 sequence: CASSPPGVRGAGYTF. The CDR3 bases are TGTGCCAGCAGCCCCCCTGGTGTCAGGGGAGCTGGCTACACCTTC.

The chain has TRBV5-4 and TRBJ1-2; the D is unclear. This CDR3 contains 15 residues. V was shortened by 0 bases and J by 1 base, with 10 bases between the two germline ends. Germline values: CDR1 SGHNT, CDR2 YYREEE (reference sequence). The CDR3 protein is CASSLETELNYGYTF. The CDR3 DNA sequence: TGTGCCAGCAGCTTGGAGACGGAGCTTAACTATGGCTACACCTTC. Full variable domain (missing parts from reference TRBV5-4 and TRBJ1-2): ETGVTQSPTHLIKTRGQQVTLRCSSQSGHNTVSWYQQALGQGPQFIFQYYREEENGRGNFPPRFSGLQFPNYSSELNVNALELDDSALYLCASSLETELNYGYTFGSGTRLTVV.

The V gene is TRBV11-2, the J gene TRBJ1-1, with D possibly being TRBD1 (5 bases). Germline V lookup: CDR1 SGHAT, CDR2 FQNNGV. V lost 6 bases and J 4 bases, leaving 18 bases between the germline ends. The CDR3 is 15 residues long. The CDR3: CASSDSAYGGTEAFF. CDR3 nucleotide sequence: TGTGCCAGCAGTGACAGCGCCTACGGGGGCACTGAAGCTTTCTTT.

J is TRBJ1-5 and V is TRBV11-2, with D perhaps TRBD1 (5 bases). V was pared by 4 bases and J by 7 bases, with 17 bases between. From germline, CDR1 is SGHAT and CDR2 FQNNGV. The CDR3 covers 15 residues. As DNA, the CDR3 is TGTGCCAGCAGCTCCGGAGGGGTTGTTGGGCAGCCCCAGCATTTT. Translation gives CASSSGGVVGQPQHF. Based on the CDR3 plus reference TRBV11-2 and TRBJ1-5, the full variable domain is EAGVAQSPRYKIIEKRQSVAFWCNPISGHATLYWYQQILGQGPKLLIQFQNNGVVDDSQLPKDRFSAERLKGVDSTLKIQPAKLEDSAVYLCASSSGGVVGQPQHFGDGTRLSIL.

The chain carries TRBV30 and TRBJ1-4; D call uncertain. This CDR3 is built from 11 residues. Trimming removed 5 bases from V and 9 bases from J, with 10 bases in between. The germline gives CDR1 GTSNPN, CDR2 SVGIG (reference sequence). The CDR3 loop is CAWEGVQKLFF. CDR3 DNA: TGTGCCTGGGAAGGAGTCCAAAAACTGTTTTTT. The whole variable domain, remainder taken from reference TRBV30 and TRBJ1-4, is SQTIHQWPATLVQPVGSPLSLECTVEGTSNPNLYWYRQAAGRGLQLLFYSVGIGQISSEVPQNLSASRPQDRQFILSSKKLLLSDSGFYLCAWEGVQKLFFGSGTQLSVL.

This clone was counted only a few times. The rearrangement uses TRBV4-1 and TRBJ1-1; no clear D gene. V lost 0 bases to trimming and J lost 10 bases, with 15 bases between them. This CDR3 is built from 14 residues. CDR1 and CDR2 from the germline V gene are MGHRA and YSYEKL. The CDR3 coding sequence is TGCGCCAGCAGCCAAGAGGGTAATCGGGTGAGAGCTTTCTTT. It yields the protein CASSQEGNRVRAFF.

A note on this clone: One end of the junction does not line up with germline, which may come from a read error. Other DNA sequences from this sample encode an identical CDR3 as well. This chain connects TRBV7-9 to TRBJ2-7; D remains ambiguous. This CDR3 has 12 residues. Germline CDR1 reads SEHNR; CDR2 reads FQNEAQ (reference sequence). The CDR3 reads CSSSFSSYEQYF. The DNA of the CDR3 is TGTTCCAGCAGCTTCAGCTCCTACGAGCAGTACTTC.

Comment on this clone: One base separates it from a far larger clone, so it is likely a read error. In this CDR3 the conserved last residue, phenylalanine or tryptophan, is missing, so a read error is likely. The J gene is TRBJ2-4, the V gene TRBV11-1; no reliable D call. The CDR3 is 14 amino acids. Per germline, CDR1 SGHAT and CDR2 FQDESV (reference sequence). Trimming took off 3 bases at V and 1 base at J, with 7 bases between the two ends. This chain's CDR3 is CASSFVSAKNIQYL. DNA for the CDR3: TGTGCCAGCAGCTTTGTAAGCGCCAAAAACATTCAGTACTTG.

The J gene is TRBJ2-1, the V gene TRBV5-1; 11 bases fit TRBD1. Germline assignment: CDR1 SGHRS and CDR2 YFSETQ. The CDR3 consists of 16 residues. With 4 bases clipped from V and 9 bases from J, the junction kept 12 bases outside the gene matches. Written as DNA, the CDR3 is TGCGCCAGCAGCCCGGACCGGGACAGGGGGTACCGTGAGCAGTTCTTC. Protein product: CASSPDRDRGYREQFF.

The chain combines TRBV6-5 with TRBJ1-1, with D unresolved. Trimming removed 5 bases at V and 8 bases at J, with 15 bases between. The CDR3 consists of 13 residues. Per germline, CDR1 MNHEY and CDR2 SVGAGI. CDR3 in DNA: TGTGCCAGCAGTGTAATGCTGGGCGGGGAAGCTTTCTTT. It codes for CASSVMLGGEAFF.

The rearrangement uses TRBV2 and TRBJ1-2, with D maybe TRBD1 (6 bases). Trimming removed 0 bases at V and 8 bases at J, with 16 bases between. Per germline, CDR1 SNHLY and CDR2 FYNNEI. The CDR3 runs 15 residues. This CDR3 reads CASSEALGQGNGYTF. CDR3 nucleotide sequence: TGTGCCAGCAGTGAAGCGCTTGGTCAGGGGAACGGCTACACCTTC.